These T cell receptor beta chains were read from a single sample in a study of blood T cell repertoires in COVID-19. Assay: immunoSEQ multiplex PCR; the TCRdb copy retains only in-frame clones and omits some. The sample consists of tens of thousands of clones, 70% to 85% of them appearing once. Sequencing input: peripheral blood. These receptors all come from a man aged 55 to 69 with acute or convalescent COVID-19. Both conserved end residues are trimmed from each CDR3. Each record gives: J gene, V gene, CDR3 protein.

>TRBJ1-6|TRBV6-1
ASSEILSYNSPLH
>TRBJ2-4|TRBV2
ASSDLPEDKNIQY
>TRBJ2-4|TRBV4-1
ASSQFGGTAKNIQY
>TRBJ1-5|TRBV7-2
ASSAGQGTQPQH
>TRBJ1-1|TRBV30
AWRGQGTEAF
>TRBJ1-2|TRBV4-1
ASSLGQGFYT
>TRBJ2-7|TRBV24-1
ATSDDGQSHEQY
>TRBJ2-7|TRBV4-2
ASSPSGESYEQY
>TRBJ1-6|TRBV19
ASSIGPGINSPLH
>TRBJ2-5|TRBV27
ASSPTPTGRETQY
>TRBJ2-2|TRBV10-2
ASTRSRDITNTGELF
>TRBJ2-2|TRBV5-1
ASSLVPGAGELF
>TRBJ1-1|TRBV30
AWRGGVNTEAF
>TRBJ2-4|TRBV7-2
ASSSGQNIQY
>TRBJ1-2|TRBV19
ASSSRDRGIGYT
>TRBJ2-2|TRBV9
ASSPYPNTGELF
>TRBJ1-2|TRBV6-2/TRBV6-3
ASSYTSGTSFFYGYT
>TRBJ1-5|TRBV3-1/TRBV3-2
ASSQAGAQPQH
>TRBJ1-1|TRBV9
ASSVATMGANTEAF
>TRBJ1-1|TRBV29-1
SVTKVTRGEAF
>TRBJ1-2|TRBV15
ATSRDILGQGEGYT
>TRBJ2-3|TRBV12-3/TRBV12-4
ASRWANTDTQY
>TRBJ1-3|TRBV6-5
ASSYQAAGNTIY
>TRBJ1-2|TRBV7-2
ASSITGDWNYGYT
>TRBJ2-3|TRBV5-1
ASSPDKLSTDTQY
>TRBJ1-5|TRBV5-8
ASSLEIHTSNQPQH
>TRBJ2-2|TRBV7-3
ASSFRTGELF
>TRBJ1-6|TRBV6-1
ASSDYGKSPLH
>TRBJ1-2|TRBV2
ASSGSDRALNYGYT
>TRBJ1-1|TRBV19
ASSIKGDAEAF
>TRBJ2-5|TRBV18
ASSPTDRVGTQY
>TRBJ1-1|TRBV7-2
ASSLAQNTEAF
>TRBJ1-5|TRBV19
ASTIGLNQPQH
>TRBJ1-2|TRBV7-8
ASSLTVNSNYGYT
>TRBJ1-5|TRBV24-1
ATSGGNQPQH
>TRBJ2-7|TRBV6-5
ASSYSGQGSYEQY
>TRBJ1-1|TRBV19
ASSIVQNTEAF
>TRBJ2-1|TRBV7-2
ASSLKRGRSYNEQF
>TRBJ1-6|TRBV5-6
ASSPQGAIVSPLH
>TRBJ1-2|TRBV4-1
ASSTTQQGQGLAGYT
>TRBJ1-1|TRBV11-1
ASSLVTFSVNTEAF
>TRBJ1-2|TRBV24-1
ATSDLGRAGHYGYT
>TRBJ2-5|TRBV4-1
ASSQGQAGAGETQY
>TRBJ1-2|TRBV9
ASSASGTVSYGYT
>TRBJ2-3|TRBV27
ASSLSRDTQY
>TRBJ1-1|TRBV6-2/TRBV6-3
ASSGQLKSLNTEAF
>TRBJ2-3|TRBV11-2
ASSLGWGDDPSTDTQY
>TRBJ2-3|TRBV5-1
ASSLFGPRTDTQY
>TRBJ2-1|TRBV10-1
ASSESGGYNEQF
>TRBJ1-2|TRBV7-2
ASSLNRGNYGYT
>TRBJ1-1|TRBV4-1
ASSQFAAGVNTEAF
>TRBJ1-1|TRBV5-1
ASSADRRAF
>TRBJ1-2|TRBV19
ASSIAGGRDGYGYT